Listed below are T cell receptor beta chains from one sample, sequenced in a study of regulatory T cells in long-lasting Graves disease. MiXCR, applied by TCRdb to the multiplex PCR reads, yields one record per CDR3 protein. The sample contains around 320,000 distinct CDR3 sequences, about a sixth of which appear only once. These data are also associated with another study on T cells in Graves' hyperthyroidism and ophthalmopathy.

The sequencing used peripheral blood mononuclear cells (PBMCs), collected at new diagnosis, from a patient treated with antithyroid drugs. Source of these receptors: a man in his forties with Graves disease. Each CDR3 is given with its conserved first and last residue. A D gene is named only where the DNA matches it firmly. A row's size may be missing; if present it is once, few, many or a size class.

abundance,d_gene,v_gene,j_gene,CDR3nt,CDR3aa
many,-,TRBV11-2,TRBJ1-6,TGTGCCAGCAGCTTAGCGGGACGGATGAATTCACCCCTCCACTTT,CASSLAGRMNSPLHF
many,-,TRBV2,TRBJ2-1,TGTGCCAGCAGTGTGATTACCGTAAGTTCTGAGCAGTTCTTC,CASSVITVSSEQFF
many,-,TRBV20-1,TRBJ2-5,TGCAGTGCTAGAGTTTGGGGGAGGCGCGAGACCCAGTACTTC,CSARVWGRRETQYF
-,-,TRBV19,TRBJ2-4,TGTGCCAGTAACCAACCAGGGGACAAAAACATTCAGTACTTC,CASNQPGDKNIQYF
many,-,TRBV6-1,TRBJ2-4,TGTGCCAGCAGTGAAGCGCCGGAAACCAGACTAGCCAAAAACATTCAGTACTTC,CASSEAPETRLAKNIQYF
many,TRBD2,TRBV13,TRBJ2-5,TGTGCCAGCAGCGACGGACTAGCGGGGGAGACCCAGTACTTC,CASSDGLAGETQYF
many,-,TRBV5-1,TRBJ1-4,TGCGCCAGCAGCCTCTCGACGGGAGCTAATGAAAAACTGTTTTTT,CASSLSTGANEKLFF
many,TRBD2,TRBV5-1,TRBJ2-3,TGCGCCAGCAGCCCCCGATCACTAGCGGGGGGATTTGGCACAGATACGCAGTATTTT,CASSPRSLAGGFGTDTQYF
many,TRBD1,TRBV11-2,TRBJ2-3,TGTGCCAGCAGCTCCAGGGGGCGCACAGATACGCAGTATTTT,CASSSRGRTDTQYF
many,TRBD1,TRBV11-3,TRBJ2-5,TGTGCCAGCAGCAGCTGGACAGGGGAAGGGACCCAGTACTTC,CASSSWTGEGTQYF
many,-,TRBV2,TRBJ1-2,TGTGCCAGCAACGTCCGGGGCCCTGGCTATGGCTACACCTTC,CASNVRGPGYGYTF